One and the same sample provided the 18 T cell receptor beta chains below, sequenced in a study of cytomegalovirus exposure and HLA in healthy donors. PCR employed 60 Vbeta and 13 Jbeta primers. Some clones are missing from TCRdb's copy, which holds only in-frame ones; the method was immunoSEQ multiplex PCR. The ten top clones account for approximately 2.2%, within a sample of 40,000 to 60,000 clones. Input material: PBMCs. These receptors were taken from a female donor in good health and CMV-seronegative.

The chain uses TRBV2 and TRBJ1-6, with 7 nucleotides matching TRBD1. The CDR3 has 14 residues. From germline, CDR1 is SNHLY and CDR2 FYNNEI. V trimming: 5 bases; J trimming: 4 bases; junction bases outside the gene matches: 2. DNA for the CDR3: TGTGCCAGCAGTTTGGGACAGTATAATTCACCCCTCCACTTT. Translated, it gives CASSLGQYNSPLHF. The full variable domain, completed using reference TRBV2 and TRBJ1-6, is EPEVTQTPSHQVTQMGQEVILRCVPISNHLYFYWYRQILGQKVEFLVSFYNNEISEKSEIFDDQFSVERPDGSNFTLKIRSTKLEDSAMYFCASSLGQYNSPLHFGNGTRLTVT.

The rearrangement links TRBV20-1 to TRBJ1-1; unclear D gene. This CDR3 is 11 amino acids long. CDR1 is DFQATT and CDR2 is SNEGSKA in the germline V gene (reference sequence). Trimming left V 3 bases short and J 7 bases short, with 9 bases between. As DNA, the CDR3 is TGCAGTGCTAGTCGGGAGGATGAAGCTTTCTTT. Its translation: CSASREDEAFF.

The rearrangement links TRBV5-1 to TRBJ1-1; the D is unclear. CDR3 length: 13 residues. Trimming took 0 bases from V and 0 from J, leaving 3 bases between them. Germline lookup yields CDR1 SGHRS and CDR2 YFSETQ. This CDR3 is CASSLGVNTEAFF. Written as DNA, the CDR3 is TGCGCCAGCAGCTTGGGCGTGAACACTGAAGCTTTCTTT.

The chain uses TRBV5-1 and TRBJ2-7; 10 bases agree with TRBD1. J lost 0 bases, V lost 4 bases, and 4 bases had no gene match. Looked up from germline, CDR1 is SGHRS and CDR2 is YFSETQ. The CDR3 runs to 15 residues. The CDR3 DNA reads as TGCGCCAGCAGCAAAGGACAGGGGGACTCCTACGAGCAGTACTTC. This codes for CASSKGQGDSYEQYF. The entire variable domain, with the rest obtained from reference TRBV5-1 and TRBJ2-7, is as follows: KAGVTQTPRYLIKTRGQQVTLSCSPISGHRSVSWYQQTPGQGLQFLFEYFSETQRNKGNFPGRFSGRQFSNSRSEMNVSTLELGDSALYLCASSKGQGDSYEQYFGPGTRLTVT.

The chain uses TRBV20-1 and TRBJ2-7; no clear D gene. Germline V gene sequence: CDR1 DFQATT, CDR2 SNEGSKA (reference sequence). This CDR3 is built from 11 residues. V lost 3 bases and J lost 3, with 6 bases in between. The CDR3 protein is CSASPDYEQYF. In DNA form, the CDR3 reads TGCAGTGCTAGCCCAGACTACGAGCAGTACTTC.

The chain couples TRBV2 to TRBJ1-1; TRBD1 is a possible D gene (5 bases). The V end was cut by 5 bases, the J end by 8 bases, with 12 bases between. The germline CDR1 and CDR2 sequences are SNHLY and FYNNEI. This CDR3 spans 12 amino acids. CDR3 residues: CASSTSTAEAFF. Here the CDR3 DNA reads TGTGCCAGCAGTACCTCGACAGCGGAAGCTTTCTTT.

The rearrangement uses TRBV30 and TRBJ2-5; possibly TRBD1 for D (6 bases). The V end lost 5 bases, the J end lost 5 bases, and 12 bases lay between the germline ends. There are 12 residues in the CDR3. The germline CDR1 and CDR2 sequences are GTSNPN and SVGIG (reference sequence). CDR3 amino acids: CAWETGSETQYF. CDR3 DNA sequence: TGTGCCTGGGAAACAGGGAGCGAGACCCAGTACTTC.

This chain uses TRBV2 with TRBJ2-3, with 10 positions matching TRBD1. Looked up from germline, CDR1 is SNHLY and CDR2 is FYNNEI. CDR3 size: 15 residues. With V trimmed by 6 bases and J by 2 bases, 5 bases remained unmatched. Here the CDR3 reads CASRQGQGNTDTQYF. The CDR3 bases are TGTGCCAGCAGGCAGGGACAGGGGAACACAGATACGCAGTATTTT.

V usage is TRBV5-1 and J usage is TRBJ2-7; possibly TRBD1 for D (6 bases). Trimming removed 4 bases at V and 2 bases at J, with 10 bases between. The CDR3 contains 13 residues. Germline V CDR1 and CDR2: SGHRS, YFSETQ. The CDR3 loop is CASSRTDAYEQYF. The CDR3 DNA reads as TGCGCCAGCAGCAGGACAGACGCCTACGAGCAGTACTTC.

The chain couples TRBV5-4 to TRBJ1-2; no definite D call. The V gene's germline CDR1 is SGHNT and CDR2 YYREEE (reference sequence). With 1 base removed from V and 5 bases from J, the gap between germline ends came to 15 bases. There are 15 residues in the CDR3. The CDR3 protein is CASSLKAADFYGYTF. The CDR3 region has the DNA TGTGCCAGCAGCTTGAAGGCGGCAGATTTTTATGGCTACACCTTC.

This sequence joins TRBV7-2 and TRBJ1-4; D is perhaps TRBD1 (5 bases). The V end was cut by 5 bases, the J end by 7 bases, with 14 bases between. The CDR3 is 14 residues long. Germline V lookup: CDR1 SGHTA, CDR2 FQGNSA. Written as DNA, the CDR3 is TGTGCCAGCAGCCCGTTTGGGGCTGGTGAAAAACTGTTTTTT. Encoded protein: CASSPFGAGEKLFF. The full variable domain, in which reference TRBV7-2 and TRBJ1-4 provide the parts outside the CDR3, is GAGVSQSPSNKVTEKGKDVELRCDPISGHTALYWYRQSLGQGLEFLIYFQGNSAPDKSGLPSDRFSAERTGGSVSTLTIQRTQQEDSAVYLCASSPFGAGEKLFFGSGTQLSVL.

The CDR3 loop is CASSQGGEQFF. CDR3 nucleotides: TGTGCCAGCAGTCAGGGAGGCGAGCAGTTCTTC. The V and J genes are TRBV6-5 and TRBJ2-1, with TRBD2 as a possible D gene (6 bases). In germline, CDR1 is MNHEY, CDR2 SVGAGI. V was cut by 5 bases and J by 10 bases, with 9 bases left in between. The length of the CDR3 is 11 residues.

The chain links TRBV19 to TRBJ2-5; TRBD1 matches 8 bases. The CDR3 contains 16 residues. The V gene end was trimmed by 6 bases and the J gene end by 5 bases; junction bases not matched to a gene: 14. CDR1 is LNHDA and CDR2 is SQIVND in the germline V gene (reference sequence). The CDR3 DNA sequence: TGTGCCAGTAGCCTTGCCGGACAGGGTTTGGTTGAGACCCAGTACTTC. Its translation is CASSLAGQGLVETQYF.

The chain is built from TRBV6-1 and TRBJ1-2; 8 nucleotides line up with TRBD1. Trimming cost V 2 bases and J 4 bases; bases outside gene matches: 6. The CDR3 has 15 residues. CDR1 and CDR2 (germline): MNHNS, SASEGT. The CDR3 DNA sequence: TGTGCCAGCAGTGAAAACAGGGGGAGTAGCTATGGCTACACCTTC. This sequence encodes CASSENRGSSYGYTF.

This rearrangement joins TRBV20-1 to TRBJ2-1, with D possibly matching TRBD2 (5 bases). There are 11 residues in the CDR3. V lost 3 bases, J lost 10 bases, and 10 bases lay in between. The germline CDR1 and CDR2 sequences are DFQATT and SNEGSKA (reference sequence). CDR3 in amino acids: CSASGGLEQFF. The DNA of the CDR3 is TGCAGTGCTAGCGGCGGGCTCGAGCAGTTCTTC.

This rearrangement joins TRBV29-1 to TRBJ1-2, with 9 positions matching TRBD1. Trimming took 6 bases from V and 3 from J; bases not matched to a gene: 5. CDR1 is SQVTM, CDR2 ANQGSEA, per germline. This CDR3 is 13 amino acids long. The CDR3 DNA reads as TGCAGCGTCCGGACAGGGGACGACTATGGCTACACCTTC. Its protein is CSVRTGDDYGYTF.

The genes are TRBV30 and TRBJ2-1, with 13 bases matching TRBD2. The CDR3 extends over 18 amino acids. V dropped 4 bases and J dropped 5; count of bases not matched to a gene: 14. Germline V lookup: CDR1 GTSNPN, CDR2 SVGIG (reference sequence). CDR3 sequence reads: CAWTVRPLLAGGNNEQFF. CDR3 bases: TGTGCCTGGACGGTACGGCCCCTACTAGCGGGGGGGAACAATGAGCAGTTCTTC.

CDR3 DNA: TGCAGCGTTGAAGGGAGGGGGCGCACAGATACGCAGTATTTT. Translating gives CSVEGRGRTDTQYF. The gene calls are TRBV29-1 and TRBJ2-3, with D perhaps TRBD1 (7 bases). The V and J ends lost 1 base and 1 base respectively, with 9 bases between them. CDR3 length: 14 residues. CDR1 SQVTM and CDR2 ANQGSEA come from the germline V gene.